The clone carrying this TCR beta chain was detected many times. Its antigen is not known. The record originates from a study of CD8 T cells in ankylosing spondylitis. General study findings and limits: What seemed typical of ankylosing spondylitis blood was a TCR beta motif built from several highly homologous variants. In ankylosing spondylitis patients, matched synovial fluid reportedly showed significant enrichment of disease-linked clones.

Preparation of TCR beta libraries was done by quantitative 5'-RACE with molecular barcodes. TCRdb recomputed calls from the 5' RACE reads with MiXCR, one row per CDR3 protein. The sample records roughly 490,000 distinct CDR3 sequences, roughly 5.2% being singletons. CDR1 is MNHEY and CDR2 is SVGEGT in the germline V gene. The germline V and J ends were trimmed by 5 bases and 4 bases, with 15 bases remaining between them. The CDR3 is 14 residues long. This receptor was obtained from a male donor with ankylosing spondylitis. The sequenced sample consisted of blood, either unsorted or a sorted T cell fraction (not recorded which). The V call is TRBV6-2 or TRBV6-3, the J call TRBJ2-7, with D maybe TRBD2 (5 bases). The CDR3 protein is CASSTRAWPYEQYF. In nucleotides, the CDR3 is TGTGCCAGCAGTACGCGGGCCTGGCCGTACGAGCAGTACTTC.